Sequencing of this T cell receptor (beta chain) was carried out in a study of OX40 agonist ivuxolimab in advanced cancers. For the study at large: Dose-escalation patients were diagnosed with hepatocellular carcinoma, melanoma, renal cell cancer or head and neck cancer.

Clones were sequenced by immunoSEQ multiplex PCR, and TCRdb holds only the in-frame ones, with some missing. Of more than 90,000 clones in the sample, roughly 80% are singletons; the top ten hold less than 6%. V dropped 3 bases and J dropped 2 bases, with 11 bases sitting between them. This CDR3 has 14 residues. The germline V gene has CDR1 GTSNPN and CDR2 SVGIG (reference sequence). The gene calls are TRBV30 and TRBJ2-1, with D unclear. Material: CD4+ or CD8+ T cells sorted from blood, obtained in a trial of the OX40 agonist ivuxolimab. The receptor's source is an adult with an advanced solid tumor such as melanoma, head and neck, liver or kidney cancer. CDR3 coding DNA: TGTGCCTGGAGGGGCAGCCTAACCTACAATGAGCAGTTCTTC. This sequence encodes CAWRGSLTYNEQFF.